The entry below describes one T cell receptor beta chain. These data belong to a study of blood T cell repertoires in COVID-19. The overall study: Sample material is recorded as cDNA or gDNA derived from T cells, B-cell-depleted T cells, or PBMCs.

In the source study's methods: Reference gene primer amplification yielded estimated nucleated cell counts. The assay was immunoSEQ multiplex PCR, and TCRdb's table has in-frame clones only and misses some. Clonal size and the V and J genes are those of that table, whereas D and trimming came from the DNA. This sample yields some 180,000 clones, of which about 90% are seen a single time; approximately 21% belongs to the top ten. Germline V gene sequence: CDR1 SGHNT, CDR2 YYREEE (reference sequence). The CDR3 length is 15 residues. V dropped 6 bases and J dropped 3; count of bases not matched to a gene: 10.

Sequencing was carried out using peripheral blood. This sequence originates from a man in his sixties with active or convalescent COVID-19. V is TRBV5-4 and J is TRBJ2-5, with 8 bases identical to TRBD1. This CDR3 reads CASTPRGTGEETQYF. CDR3 sequence (DNA): TGTGCCAGCACCCCGAGGGGGACAGGAGAAGAGACCCAGTACTTC.